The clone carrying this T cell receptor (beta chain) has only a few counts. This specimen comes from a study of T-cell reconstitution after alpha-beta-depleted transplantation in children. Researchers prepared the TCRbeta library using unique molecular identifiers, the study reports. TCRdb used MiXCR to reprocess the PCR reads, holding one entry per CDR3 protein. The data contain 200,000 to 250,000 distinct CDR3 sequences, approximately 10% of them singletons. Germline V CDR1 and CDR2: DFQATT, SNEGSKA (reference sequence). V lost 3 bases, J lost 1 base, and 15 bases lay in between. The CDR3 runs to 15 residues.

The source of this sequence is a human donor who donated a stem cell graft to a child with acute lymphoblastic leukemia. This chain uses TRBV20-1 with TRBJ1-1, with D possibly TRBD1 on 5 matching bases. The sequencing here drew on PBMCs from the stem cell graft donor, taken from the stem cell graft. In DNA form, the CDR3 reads TGCAGTGCTAGCCGCACGGGACTGCAGAACACTGAAGCTTTCTTT. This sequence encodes CSASRTGLQNTEAFF.